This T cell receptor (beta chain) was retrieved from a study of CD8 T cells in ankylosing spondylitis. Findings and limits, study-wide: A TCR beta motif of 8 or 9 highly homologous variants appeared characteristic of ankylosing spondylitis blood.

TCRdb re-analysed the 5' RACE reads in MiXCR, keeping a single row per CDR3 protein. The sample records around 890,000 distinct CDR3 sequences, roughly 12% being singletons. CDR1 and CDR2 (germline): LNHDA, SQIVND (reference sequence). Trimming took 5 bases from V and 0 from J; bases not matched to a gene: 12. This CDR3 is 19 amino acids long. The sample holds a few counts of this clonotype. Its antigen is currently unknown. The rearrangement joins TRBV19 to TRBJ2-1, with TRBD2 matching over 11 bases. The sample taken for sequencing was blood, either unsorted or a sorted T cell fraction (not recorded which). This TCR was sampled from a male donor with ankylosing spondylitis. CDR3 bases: TGTGCCAGTAGTCCCCGACTAGCGGGGCAATTCAGCTCCTACAATGAGCAGTTCTTC. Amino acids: CASSPRLAGQFSSYNEQFF.